These 20 T cell receptor beta chains originate from one sample sequenced in a study of cytomegalovirus exposure and HLA in healthy donors. A multiplex PCR was run with 60 Vbeta primers and 13 Jbeta primers. Assay: immunoSEQ multiplex PCR; the TCRdb copy retains only in-frame clones and omits some. Seen here are 150,000 to 200,000 clones, less than 80% observed once, and the top ten hold about 2%. The sequencing sample was made of PBMCs. All receptors come from a man aged 40-49 years in good health and CMV-seronegative.

V and J are TRBV5-1 and TRBJ1-5; maybe TRBD1 (6 bases). The germline V and J ends were trimmed by 0 bases and 7 bases, with 23 bases remaining between them. Germline V gene sequence: CDR1 SGHRS, CDR2 YFSETQ. This CDR3 is built from 18 residues. CDR3 in DNA: TGCGCCAGCAGCTTGGTCCCCCTCGGGGGCGCGGGGGCCCAGCCCCAGCATTTT. Its protein product is CASSLVPLGGAGAQPQHF.

This clone came up once. This chain connects TRBV5-6 to TRBJ2-5; D call uncertain. Per the germline V gene, CDR1 is SGHDT and CDR2 is YYEEEE. The V gene lost 0 bases and the J gene lost 9 bases, with 12 bases spanning the gap. The CDR3 is 13 residues long. CDR3 loop: CASSLERLSAQYF. As DNA, the CDR3 is TGTGCCAGCAGCTTGGAGCGACTGTCGGCCCAGTACTTC.

This chain connects TRBV5-1 to TRBJ2-7, with 9 bases identical to TRBD1. The CDR3 length is 14 residues. Germline lookup yields CDR1 SGHRS and CDR2 YFSETQ. V shed 0 bases, J shed 4 bases, and the junction held 2 bases outside the gene matches. Here the CDR3 reads CASSLDGQGYEQYF. CDR3 in DNA: TGCGCCAGCAGCTTGGATGGACAGGGGTACGAGCAGTACTTC.

This clone has more than one count but fewer than ten. The rearrangement uses TRBV5-5 and TRBJ2-1; TRBD2 might be the D (5 bases). The length of the CDR3 is 15 residues. Trimming took off 4 bases at V and 6 bases at J, with 17 bases between the two ends. Germline CDR1 SGHKS, CDR2 YYEKEE (reference sequence). CDR3: CASSRGFTGPNEQFF. The DNA of the CDR3 is TGTGCCAGCAGCCGAGGGTTTACTGGTCCCAATGAGCAGTTCTTC.

The chain is built from TRBV12-2 and TRBJ2-1; the DNA was not used to check the table's D call, TRBD2. TRBV12-2 is deemed a pseudogene. This CDR3 contains 18 residues. In nucleotides, the CDR3 is TGTGCAAGTCGCTTAGCTCTGGGCGGGAGCCCTTCCTACAATGAGCAGTTCTTC. Translating gives CASRLALGGSPSYNEQFF.

The rearrangement uses TRBV10-3 and TRBJ2-7; 9 bases are shared with TRBD2. The CDR3 contains 16 residues. J was trimmed by 0 bases and V by 3 bases; bases with no gene match: 6. Per the germline V gene, CDR1 is ENHRY and CDR2 is SYGVKD. CDR3 in DNA: TGTGCCATCAGTGATGGGACTAGCCCACGCTCCTACGAGCAGTACTTC. Translation gives CAISDGTSPRSYEQYF.

The chain recombines TRBV19 with TRBJ1-4; the match to TRBD1 covers 10 bases. CDR3 length: 15 amino acids. J lost 5 bases, V lost 3 bases, and 3 bases had no gene match. CDR1 LNHDA and CDR2 SQIVND come from the germline V gene (reference sequence). The CDR3 nucleotides read TGTGCCAGTAGTATCGACAGGGGGCGGAATGAAAAACTGTTTTTT. It is translated as CASSIDRGRNEKLFF. Full variable domain (remainder filled in from reference TRBV19 and TRBJ1-4): DGGITQSPKYLFRKEGQNVTLSCEQNLNHDAMYWYRQDPGQGLRLIYYSQIVNDFQKGDIAEGYSVSREKKESFPLTVTSAQKNPTAFYLCASSIDRGRNEKLFFGSGTQLSVL.

This chain links TRBV4-3 with TRBJ2-7, with TRBD1 identical over 11 bases. Trimming took 2 bases from V and 4 from J; bases not matched to a gene: 10. The CDR3 spans 17 residues. Germline assignment: CDR1 LGHNA and CDR2 YSLEER. The chain's CDR3 is CASSQFPPGQGGYEQYF. The CDR3 DNA follows: TGCGCCAGCAGCCAATTCCCTCCGGGACAGGGGGGTTACGAGCAGTACTTC.

This sequence joins TRBV7-2 and TRBJ2-6; D is uncertain. V dropped 4 bases and J dropped 3 bases, with 10 bases sitting between them. CDR1 is SGHTA, CDR2 FQGNSA, per germline. This CDR3 is 15 amino acids long. For the CDR3, the DNA is TGTGCCAGCAGCTCAGAGGTCAGTGGGGCCAACGTCCTGACTTTC. Its protein is CASSSEVSGANVLTF.

The chain employs TRBV7-9 and TRBJ2-7, with 8 bases that match TRBD1. Germline loops: CDR1 SEHNR, CDR2 FQNEAQ (reference sequence). Trimming took 9 bases from V and 3 from J; bases not matched to a gene: 4. The CDR3 runs 12 residues. CDR3 coding DNA: TGTGCCAGTCGGACAGGGCACTACGAGCAGTACTTC. It translates to CASRTGHYEQYF.

The gene calls are TRBV27 and TRBJ1-5; the match to TRBD1 covers 8 bases. This CDR3 contains 15 residues. The J segment lost 3 bases and the V segment lost 6 bases, leaving 7 bases of the junction unmatched. Germline-derived CDR1 and CDR2 are MNHEY and SMNVEV (reference sequence). Written as DNA, the CDR3 is TGTGCCAGCAGCCCAGACAGGGGTTCCAATCAGCCCCAGCATTTT. Translating it yields CASSPDRGSNQPQHF.

This chain joins TRBV14 and TRBJ2-1; 10 bases are shared with TRBD2. Looked up from germline, CDR1 is SGHDN and CDR2 is FVKESK. Trimming at V came to 4 bases and at J to 4 bases, leaving 10 bases not matched to a gene. The CDR3 covers 17 residues. As DNA, the CDR3 is TGTGCCAGCAGCCCACAGCGGTCTAGCGGGGGTTACAATGAGCAGTTCTTC. Translation: CASSPQRSSGGYNEQFF.

The chain uses TRBV27 and TRBJ2-7; 9 bases map to TRBD1. Trimming took 5 bases from V and 7 from J; bases not matched to a gene: 3. Per the germline V gene, CDR1 is MNHEY and CDR2 is SMNVEV (reference sequence). The CDR3 loop spans 12 amino acids. CDR3 residues: CASSRGQGEQYF. The CDR3, as DNA: TGTGCCAGCAGTAGGGGACAGGGAGAGCAGTACTTC.

This clone was seen more than once but under ten times. As DNA, the CDR3 is TGTGCCAGCAGCTCCGATTTACTCACAGATACGCAGTATTTT. Its translation is CASSSDLLTDTQYF. This sequence joins TRBV5-8 and TRBJ2-3; D gene ambiguous. The CDR3 is made up of 14 amino acids. The ends were cut back, 3 bases at V and 2 bases at J, with 10 bases in the middle. Germline V gene data show CDR1 as SGHTS and CDR2 as YDEGEE.

The chain joins TRBV7-9 to TRBJ2-1, with 9 nucleotides matching TRBD2. The CDR3 covers 16 residues. Germline-derived CDR1 and CDR2 are SEHNR and FQNEAQ (reference sequence). V was clipped by 2 bases and J by 9 bases; unmatched bases: 11. The CDR3 coding sequence is TGTGCCAGCAGCTTAACCCCATTAGCGGGAGAAGGTGAGCAGTTCTTC. It yields the protein CASSLTPLAGEGEQFF.

The V gene is TRBV5-1, the J gene TRBJ2-7, with 12 bases matching TRBD2. Germline V gene lookup returns CDR1 SGHRS and CDR2 YFSETQ. V lost 4 bases and J lost 5; bases outside the gene matches: 7. CDR3 size: 15 residues. In DNA, the CDR3 is TGCGCCAGCAGCCCCGGACTAGCGGGATTCAACGAGCAGTACTTC. Its protein product is CASSPGLAGFNEQYF.

This chain connects TRBV7-9 to TRBJ1-2; 7 positions match TRBD1. CDR3 length equals 14 residues. V dropped 3 bases and J dropped 6; count of bases not matched to a gene: 7. CDR1 is SEHNR, CDR2 FQNEAQ, per germline (reference sequence). CDR3: CASSFTDRSDGYTF. CDR3 nucleotide sequence: TGTGCCAGCAGCTTTACGGACAGGAGTGATGGCTACACCTTC. The whole variable domain, filled in from reference TRBV7-9 and TRBJ1-2, reads DTGVSQNPRHKITKRGQNVTFRCDPISEHNRLYWYRQTLGQGPEFLTYFQNEAQLEKSRLLSDRFSAERPKGSFSTLEIQRTEQGDSAMYLCASSFTDRSDGYTFGSGTRLTVV.

The gene calls are TRBV6-6 and TRBJ2-2; tentatively, D is TRBD2 (6 bases). This CDR3 contains 15 residues. In germline, CDR1 is MNHNY, CDR2 SVGAGI (reference sequence). The germline V and J ends were trimmed by 5 bases and 2 bases, with 12 bases remaining between them. The CDR3 DNA follows: TGTGCCAGCAGTCCCCGGACTACCAACACCGGGGAGCTGTTTTTT. It encodes CASSPRTTNTGELFF.

This chain uses TRBV2 with TRBJ2-4; D might be TRBD1 (6 bases). This CDR3 has 15 amino acids. CDR1 and CDR2 from the germline V gene are SNHLY and FYNNEI. With 3 bases removed from V and 8 bases from J, the gap between germline ends came to 17 bases. CDR3 DNA: TGTGCCAGCAGTGATAGGGGACACCAGCAGGACATTCAGTACTTC. This sequence encodes CASSDRGHQQDIQYF. Using reference TRBV2 and TRBJ2-4 for the parts outside the CDR3, the full variable domain is EPEVTQTPSHQVTQMGQEVILRCVPISNHLYFYWYRQILGQKVEFLVSFYNNEISEKSEIFDDQFSVERPDGSNFTLKIRSTKLEDSAMYFCASSDRGHQQDIQYFGAGTRLSVL.

V and J are TRBV7-6 and TRBJ1-1; D may be TRBD1 (5 bases). With 1 base removed from V and 3 bases from J, the gap between germline ends came to 15 bases. The CDR3 is 16 amino acids. Germline V gives CDR1 SGHVS, CDR2 FNYEAQ. CDR3: CASSLDAAGLDTEAFF. As DNA, the CDR3 is TGTGCCAGCAGCTTAGACGCGGCAGGGCTTGACACTGAAGCTTTCTTT.